This is a list of T cell receptor beta chains from one sample in a study of naive and memory T cell subsets. One entry per CDR3 protein results from TCRdb running MiXCR on the UMI-ligation and nested PCR reads. The table records 130,000 to 150,000 distinct CDR3 sequences, approximately 17% of them present only once. Material: naive CD4+ T cells from blood. The receptors originated from a human donor in good health. Both conserved end residues are part of each CDR3. A D gene is named only where the DNA matches it firmly. Clone size is given for some rows only: seen once, a few or many times, or a class if the clone is expanded.

TRBV5-5	TRBD1	few	TRBJ1-5	TGTGCCAGCAGCTTTGGTGGGGACCTCCCTCAGGGGGCCCAGCATTTT	CASSFGGDLPQGAQHF
TRBV29-1	TRBD2	few	TRBJ2-7	TGCAGCGTTGAAGAAGGGAGCGGGAGGGACTTC	CSVEEGSGRDF
TRBV29-1	TRBD1	few	TRBJ2-1	TGCAGCGTGGCCCCGGGGGACAGGTACAATGAGCAGTTCTTC	CSVAPGDRYNEQFF
TRBV5-1	-	-	TRBJ2-1	TGCGCCAGCAGCTTGGGTGGTCGCGGGGCGGTGACTGAGCAGTTCTTC	CASSLGGRGAVTEQFF
TRBV28	-	few	TRBJ2-5	TGTGCCAGCCGCCAGGGACAAGAGACCCAGTACTTC	CASRQGQETQYF
TRBV10-3	-	few	TRBJ2-2	TGTGCCATCAGTGGGGCCATACCCACCGGGGAGCTGTTTTTT	CAISGAIPTGELFF
TRBV4-1	TRBD2	-	TRBJ2-3	TGCGCCAGCAGCCAACGCCCAGCGGGAAGCACAGATACGCAGTATTTT	CASSQRPAGSTDTQYF
TRBV29-1	TRBD2	few	TRBJ2-5	TGCAGCGTCCAACTAGCGGGAGGGCCAGGGCAAGAGACCCAGTACTTC	CSVQLAGGPGQETQYF
TRBV25-1	-	-	TRBJ2-1	TGTGCCAGCAGTGAATCATTTGGTTCGTACGCTTTCGAGCAGTTCTTC	CASSESFGSYAFEQFF
TRBV14	-	many	TRBJ2-1	TGTGCCAGCAGCCTTCGACTAGGTTATTACAATGAGCAGTTCTTC	CASSLRLGYYNEQFF
TRBV15	-	-	TRBJ2-1	TGTGCCACCAGCCGAGGGAGCTCCTACAATGAGCAGTTCTTC	CATSRGSSYNEQFF
TRBV10-3	-	many	TRBJ2-2	TGTGCCATCAGTGAGTCCCAAGACGGGGAGCTGTTTTTT	CAISESQDGELFF
TRBV3-1	-	-	TRBJ2-1	TGTGCCAGCAGCCAAGATCACATTAGGGCTGAGCAGTTCTTC	CASSQDHIRAEQFF
TRBV5-1	TRBD2	-	TRBJ2-1	TGCGCCAGCAGCGTGGGGGCGGGAGGCGACAATGAGCAGTTCTTC	CASSVGAGGDNEQFF
TRBV24-1	TRBD2	few	TRBJ2-1	TGTGCCACCAGTGATCCCGGACTAGCGGGAGGAGGTTACAATGAGCAGTTCTTC	CATSDPGLAGGGYNEQFF
TRBV30	-	few	TRBJ2-7	TGTGCCTGGAGTGAGGGGTGGAACAGGGATCTAGGGGACGAGCAGTACTTC	CAWSEGWNRDLGDEQYF
TRBV29-1	-	many	TRBJ2-3	TGCAGCGTTGAGTCGGGGCTAGAGGCAGATACGCAGTATTTT	CSVESGLEADTQYF
TRBV10-3	-	few	TRBJ2-2	TGTGCCATCAGTGAGAAGGCGGACACCGGGGAGCTGTTTTTT	CAISEKADTGELFF
TRBV18	TRBD2	few	TRBJ2-1	TGTGCCAGCTCACCCTTTGGCGGGAGCTCCTACAATGAGCAGTTCTTC	CASSPFGGSSYNEQFF
TRBV27	TRBD2	-	TRBJ2-7	TGTGCCAGCAGTAAACTAGCGGGCCTTACCTACGAGCAGTACTTC	CASSKLAGLTYEQYF
TRBV4-1	TRBD1	few	TRBJ2-1	TGCGCCAGCAGGAAAGTGGGACAGATTAGCGATGAGCAGTTCTTC	CASRKVGQISDEQFF
TRBV13	TRBD1	-	TRBJ1-6	TGTGCCAGCAGCCCGAGGGGGCAGAGTTCACCCCTCCACTTT	CASSPRGQSSPLHF
TRBV10-3	-	few	TRBJ2-1	TGTGCCATCTCTAACAGGGTGTCCTACAATGAGCAGTTCTTC	CAISNRVSYNEQFF
TRBV7-8	-	-	TRBJ1-1	TGTGCCAGCAGCTTTAGGGGATCTGAAGCTTTCTTT	CASSFRGSEAFF
TRBV18	-	-	TRBJ1-2	TGTGCCAGCTCCCTAGGGGAAAACTATGGCTACACCTTC	CASSLGENYGYTF
TRBV7-2	TRBD1	-	TRBJ2-7	TGTGCCAGCAGCTTCGGGACAGCCGCCTACGAGCAGTACTTC	CASSFGTAAYEQYF
TRBV13	TRBD2	few	TRBJ2-3	TGTGCCAGCCACACAGCGGGAGTCGGGAAAGATACGCAGTATTTT	CASHTAGVGKDTQYF
TRBV21-1	-	many	TRBJ2-2	TGTGCCAGCACCAAGGACCTTTGTAACACCGGGGAGCTGTTTTTT	CASTKDLCNTGELFF
TRBV20-1	-	-	TRBJ2-6	TGCAGTGCGACACAGCGGGGGGCCAACGTCCTGACTTTC	CSATQRGANVLTF
TRBV18	TRBD2	-	TRBJ2-3	TGTGCCAGCTTGAGCGGGAGGAGGGGCACAGATACGCAGTATTTT	CASLSGRRGTDTQYF
TRBV11-2	TRBD2	few	TRBJ2-3	TGTGCCAGCAGCTTTAACGGGAGGTCCACAGATACGCAGTATTTT	CASSFNGRSTDTQYF
TRBV9	-	few	TRBJ2-7	TGTGCCAGCAGCGTAGAAGGCCGAGCCTACGAGCAGTACTTC	CASSVEGRAYEQYF
TRBV2	-	-	TRBJ1-1	TGTGCCAGCAGGGAGGGTCCTCCTCCTGAAGCTTTCTTT	CASREGPPPEAFF
TRBV10-3	TRBD1	-	TRBJ2-6	TGTGCCATCAGTGGGACGGGACAGGTCGGCTCTGGGGCCAACGTCCTGACTTTC	CAISGTGQVGSGANVLTF
TRBV6-6	-	-	TRBJ1-2	TGTGCCAGCAGTTCCCCTCCCCAGGTTGGCTACACCTTC	CASSSPPQVGYTF
TRBV5-1	TRBD1	-	TRBJ2-7	TGCGCCAGCAGCTGGACAGGTTGCCTCTACGAGCAGTACTTC	CASSWTGCLYEQYF
TRBV6-5	TRBD2	once	TRBJ2-2	TGTGCCAGCAGTACCCTAGCGGGGAACACCGGGGAGCTGTTTTTT	CASSTLAGNTGELFF